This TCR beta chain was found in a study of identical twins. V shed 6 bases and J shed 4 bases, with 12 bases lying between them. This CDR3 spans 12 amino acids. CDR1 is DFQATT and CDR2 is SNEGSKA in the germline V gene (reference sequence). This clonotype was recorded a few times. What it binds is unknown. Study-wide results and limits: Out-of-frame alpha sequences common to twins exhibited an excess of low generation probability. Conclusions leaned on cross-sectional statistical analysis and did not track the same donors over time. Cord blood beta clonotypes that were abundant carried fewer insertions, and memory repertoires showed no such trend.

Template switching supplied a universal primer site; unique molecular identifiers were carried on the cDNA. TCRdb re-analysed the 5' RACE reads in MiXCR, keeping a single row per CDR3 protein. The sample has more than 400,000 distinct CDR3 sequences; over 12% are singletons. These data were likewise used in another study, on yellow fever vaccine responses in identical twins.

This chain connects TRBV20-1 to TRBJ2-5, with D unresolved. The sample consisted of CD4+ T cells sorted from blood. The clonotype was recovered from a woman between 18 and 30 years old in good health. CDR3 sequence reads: CSALGRGETQYF. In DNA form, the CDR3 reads TGCAGTGCCCTTGGACGCGGAGAGACCCAGTACTTC.